Listed below are T cell receptor beta chains from one sample, sequenced in a study of brain T cells in children with intractable seizures. The protocol was immunoSEQ multiplex PCR, while the TCRdb copy is restricted to in-frame clones and leaves out a portion. This table holds about 41,000 clones, around 90% found once. Specimen: peripheral blood, collected at surgery. These receptors were obtained from a girl aged 2-10 years with tuberous sclerosis and intractable seizures. CDR3s include the opening cysteine and the closing phenylalanine or tryptophan. The D gene is left open where the match is weak. Where a row states a size, it is once, few, many or the class of an expanded clone; other rows omit it.

j_gene: TRBJ2-7
v_gene: TRBV7-8
d_gene: .
abundance: .
CDR3nt: TGTGCCAGCAGCTTAACATTGACCTACGAGCAGTACTTC
CDR3aa: CASSLTLTYEQYF

j_gene: TRBJ1-1
v_gene: TRBV19
d_gene: TRBD1
abundance: once
CDR3nt: TGTGCCAGTAGTATTTTAGCCAGGGGGAGGGTCACTGAAGCTTTCTTT
CDR3aa: CASSILARGRVTEAFF

j_gene: TRBJ1-4
v_gene: TRBV12-5
d_gene: TRBD1
abundance: .
CDR3nt: TGTGCTAGTGCCATGCCACCGGGGACAGTAACTAATGAAAAACTGTTTTTT
CDR3aa: CASAMPPGTVTNEKLFF

j_gene: TRBJ1-5
v_gene: TRBV18
d_gene: .
abundance: .
CDR3nt: TGTGCCAGCTCACCAAACATCAAAGCGGGACATCAGCCCCAGCATTTT
CDR3aa: CASSPNIKAGHQPQHF

j_gene: TRBJ2-1
v_gene: TRBV12-3/TRBV12-4
d_gene: .
abundance: .
CDR3nt: TGTGCCAGCAGTTTAGCGATAGGGGAGCAGTTCTTC
CDR3aa: CASSLAIGEQFF

j_gene: TRBJ2-1
v_gene: TRBV9
d_gene: .
abundance: .
CDR3nt: TGTGCCAGCAGCGTACTAAGGGTTTCTGAGCAGTTCTTC
CDR3aa: CASSVLRVSEQFF

j_gene: TRBJ1-1
v_gene: TRBV5-6
d_gene: .
abundance: .
CDR3nt: TGTGCCAGCAGCTTGAGGGTATTGATGAACACTGAAGCTTTCTTT
CDR3aa: CASSLRVLMNTEAFF

j_gene: TRBJ2-6
v_gene: TRBV7-3
d_gene: .
abundance: .
CDR3nt: TGTGCCAGCAGCCCTACCGGACCGGGGTATGGAGCCAGGTCTGGGGCCAACGTCCTGACTTTC
CDR3aa: CASSPTGPGYGARSGANVLTF

j_gene: TRBJ2-7
v_gene: TRBV5-1
d_gene: .
abundance: .
CDR3nt: TGCGCCAGCCCCTTATCCTTGGACAACTACGAGCAGTACTTC
CDR3aa: CASPLSLDNYEQYF

j_gene: TRBJ1-5
v_gene: TRBV24-1
d_gene: .
abundance: .
CDR3nt: TGTGCCACCAGTGATTCAAGGAAGGAAGCCCAGCATTTT
CDR3aa: CATSDSRKEAQHF

j_gene: TRBJ2-3
v_gene: TRBV6-5
d_gene: .
abundance: .
CDR3nt: TGTGCCAGCAGTCCTAACCGTAGGGGTACAGATACGCAGTATTTT
CDR3aa: CASSPNRRGTDTQYF

j_gene: TRBJ1-5
v_gene: TRBV15
d_gene: .
abundance: .
CDR3nt: TGTGCCACTCAACAGCGGGGAAGCAATCAGCCCCAGCATTTT
CDR3aa: CATQQRGSNQPQHF

j_gene: TRBJ2-5
v_gene: TRBV27
d_gene: .
abundance: .
CDR3nt: TGTGCCACCAGAGACTGGGAGACCCAGTACTTC
CDR3aa: CATRDWETQYF

j_gene: TRBJ1-4
v_gene: TRBV2
d_gene: .
abundance: .
CDR3nt: TGTGCCAGCAGTGAAGGCGGGGAAAGGTTTTTT
CDR3aa: CASSEGGERFF

j_gene: TRBJ2-3
v_gene: TRBV9
d_gene: .
abundance: few
CDR3nt: TGTGCCAGCAGCGTAGGGGATAGTGGGGGCGCGCAGTATTTT
CDR3aa: CASSVGDSGGAQYF

j_gene: TRBJ2-3
v_gene: TRBV10-2
d_gene: .
abundance: once
CDR3nt: TGCGCCAGCAGTGAAGTCGGGGGTAGCACAGATACGCAGTATTTT
CDR3aa: CASSEVGGSTDTQYF

j_gene: TRBJ1-2
v_gene: TRBV2
d_gene: .
abundance: .
CDR3nt: TGTGCCAGCAGTGATTACTCGTCTAACTATGGCTACACCTTC
CDR3aa: CASSDYSSNYGYTF

j_gene: TRBJ2-7
v_gene: TRBV5-1
d_gene: TRBD2
abundance: .
CDR3nt: TGCGCCAGCAGCTTCGGGACTAGCGGGGGGTCCTATTCCTACGAGCAGTACTTC
CDR3aa: CASSFGTSGGSYSYEQYF

j_gene: TRBJ1-1
v_gene: TRBV5-1
d_gene: .
abundance: .
CDR3nt: TGCGCCAGCAGAAGGGAGGGGACTGAAGCTTTCTTT
CDR3aa: CASRREGTEAFF

j_gene: TRBJ2-7
v_gene: TRBV3-1/TRBV3-2
d_gene: TRBD1
abundance: .
CDR3nt: TGTGCCAGCAGCCTAGGACAGGGAACGGGATACGAGCAGTACTTC
CDR3aa: CASSLGQGTGYEQYF

j_gene: TRBJ2-7
v_gene: TRBV6-6
d_gene: TRBD1
abundance: .
CDR3nt: TGTGCCAGTAGACGCGGTCGGGACAGCTCCTACGAGCAGTACTTC
CDR3aa: CASRRGRDSSYEQYF

j_gene: TRBJ1-1
v_gene: TRBV29-1
d_gene: TRBD1
abundance: .
CDR3nt: TGCAGCGGTTATAGGGGGCTGTACACTGAAGCTTTCTTT
CDR3aa: CSGYRGLYTEAFF

j_gene: TRBJ2-5
v_gene: TRBV5-1
d_gene: TRBD2
abundance: .
CDR3nt: TGCGCCAGCAGCTTGGATGCGGGGGGGACGACCCAGTACTTC
CDR3aa: CASSLDAGGTTQYF

j_gene: TRBJ1-1
v_gene: TRBV18
d_gene: .
abundance: .
CDR3nt: TGTGCCAGCTCACCCATGGGATCAGGGTTGAACACTGAAGCTTTCTTT
CDR3aa: CASSPMGSGLNTEAFF

j_gene: TRBJ2-3
v_gene: TRBV19
d_gene: TRBD1
abundance: .
CDR3nt: TGTGCCAGTAGCGACAGGGGTAGGACAGATACGCAGTATTTT
CDR3aa: CASSDRGRTDTQYF

j_gene: TRBJ1-1
v_gene: TRBV27
d_gene: .
abundance: .
CDR3nt: TGTGCCAGCAGATTTCGGCTGAACACTGAAGCTTTCTTT
CDR3aa: CASRFRLNTEAFF

j_gene: TRBJ1-1
v_gene: TRBV6-5
d_gene: .
abundance: .
CDR3nt: TGTGCCAGCACCCCATGGGGGGGCCAGGCTGAAGCTTTCTTT
CDR3aa: CASTPWGGQAEAFF

j_gene: TRBJ2-5
v_gene: TRBV7-2
d_gene: TRBD2
abundance: .
CDR3nt: TGTGCCAGCAGCTCCAGCACTAGCGTGGAGACCCAGTACTTC
CDR3aa: CASSSSTSVETQYF

j_gene: TRBJ1-3
v_gene: TRBV6-5
d_gene: TRBD1
abundance: .
CDR3nt: TGTGCCAGCAGTTATCTCCCCTATTACGACAGGGACACCATATATTTT
CDR3aa: CASSYLPYYDRDTIYF

j_gene: TRBJ2-2
v_gene: TRBV11-3
d_gene: .
abundance: .
CDR3nt: TGTGCCAGCAGCTTATTCACGGGTACGAACACCGGGGAGCTGTTTTTT
CDR3aa: CASSLFTGTNTGELFF

j_gene: TRBJ2-5
v_gene: TRBV19
d_gene: .
abundance: .
CDR3nt: TGTGCCAGTAGTTTTGGACAGTTACAAGAGACCCAGTACTTC
CDR3aa: CASSFGQLQETQYF

j_gene: TRBJ2-5
v_gene: TRBV30
d_gene: .
abundance: .
CDR3nt: TGTGCCTGGAGTGGCTACCTCCTCCGGGGGGCAGGGGAGACCCAGTACTTC
CDR3aa: CAWSGYLLRGAGETQYF

j_gene: TRBJ1-6
v_gene: TRBV30
d_gene: .
abundance: .
CDR3nt: TGTGCCTGGAAGGGGAGCAGTTGGAATTCACCCCTCCACTTT
CDR3aa: CAWKGSSWNSPLHF

j_gene: TRBJ2-3
v_gene: TRBV11-3
d_gene: TRBD2
abundance: once
CDR3nt: TGTGCCAGCAGCTCTCGGACTAGCGGGGGGGCCGGGGGAGATACGCAGTATTTT
CDR3aa: CASSSRTSGGAGGDTQYF

j_gene: TRBJ2-2
v_gene: TRBV30
d_gene: TRBD1
abundance: .
CDR3nt: TGTGCCTGGAGTGTATTGGGGGGACAGGGAAGGACCGGGGAGCTGTTTTTT
CDR3aa: CAWSVLGGQGRTGELFF

j_gene: TRBJ2-2
v_gene: TRBV5-1
d_gene: .
abundance: .
CDR3nt: TGCGCCAGCAGCTTGGTCGGCGTGGGCGGGGAGCTGTTTTTT
CDR3aa: CASSLVGVGGELFF

j_gene: TRBJ1-1
v_gene: TRBV27
d_gene: .
abundance: .
CDR3nt: TGTGCCAGCAGTTTACTAAGGGGCACTGAAGCTTTCTTT
CDR3aa: CASSLLRGTEAFF

j_gene: TRBJ1-1
v_gene: TRBV30
d_gene: .
abundance: .
CDR3nt: TGTGCCTGGAGCGCACAGGGAAACACTGAAGCTTTCTTT
CDR3aa: CAWSAQGNTEAFF

j_gene: TRBJ2-5
v_gene: TRBV10-3
d_gene: TRBD2
abundance: .
CDR3nt: TGTGCCATCAGTGCTAAGCGGGGGATTTTGGAGACCCAGTACTTC
CDR3aa: CAISAKRGILETQYF

j_gene: TRBJ2-7
v_gene: TRBV5-1
d_gene: TRBD2
abundance: .
CDR3nt: TGCGCCAGCAGCTTGTGGCGGGGGGCCTCCTACGAGCAGTACTTC
CDR3aa: CASSLWRGASYEQYF

j_gene: TRBJ1-1
v_gene: TRBV12-5
d_gene: .
abundance: .
CDR3nt: TGTGCTAGTGGTTTGGCCCCTAATGGCGAAGCTTTCTTT
CDR3aa: CASGLAPNGEAFF

j_gene: TRBJ1-6
v_gene: TRBV5-6
d_gene: .
abundance: .
CDR3nt: TGTGCCAGCAACCTCCAGGGATATTCACCCCTCCACTTT
CDR3aa: CASNLQGYSPLHF

j_gene: TRBJ2-7
v_gene: TRBV6-5
d_gene: TRBD1
abundance: .
CDR3nt: TGTGCCAGCAGTTACTCGCGGACAGGGCATTACGAGCAGTACTTC
CDR3aa: CASSYSRTGHYEQYF

j_gene: TRBJ1-1
v_gene: TRBV4-1
d_gene: .
abundance: once
CDR3nt: TGCGCCAGCAGCCAAGGCCCTTATTCCCAGAACACTGAAGCTTTCTTT
CDR3aa: CASSQGPYSQNTEAFF

j_gene: TRBJ2-2
v_gene: TRBV9
d_gene: .
abundance: once
CDR3nt: TGTGCCAGCAGGGGGCTGGACACCGGGGAGCTGTTTTTT
CDR3aa: CASRGLDTGELFF